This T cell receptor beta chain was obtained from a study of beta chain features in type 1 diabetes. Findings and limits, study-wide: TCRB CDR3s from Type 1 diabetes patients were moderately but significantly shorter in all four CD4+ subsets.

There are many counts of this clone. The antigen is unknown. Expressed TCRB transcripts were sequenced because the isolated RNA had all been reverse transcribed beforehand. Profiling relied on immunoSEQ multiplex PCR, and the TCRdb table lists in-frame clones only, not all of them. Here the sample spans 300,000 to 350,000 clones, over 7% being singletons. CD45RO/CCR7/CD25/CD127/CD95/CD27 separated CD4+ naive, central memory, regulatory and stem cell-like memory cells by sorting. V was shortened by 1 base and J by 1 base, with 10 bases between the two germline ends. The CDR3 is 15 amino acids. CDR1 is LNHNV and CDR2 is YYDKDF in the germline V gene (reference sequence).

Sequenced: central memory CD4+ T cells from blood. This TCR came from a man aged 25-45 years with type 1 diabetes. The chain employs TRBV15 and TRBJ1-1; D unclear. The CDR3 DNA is TGTGCCACCAGCAGAGGAAGGCGGCAGAACACTGAAGCTTTCTTT. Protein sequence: CATSRGRRQNTEAFF.